Listed here are 5 T cell receptor beta chains from one sample, sequenced in a study of T cell responses to AZD1222 COVID-19 vaccine. TCRdb's copy holds only in-frame clones and misses some; the assay was immunoSEQ multiplex PCR. Here the sample spans roughly 120,000 clones, approximately 90% being singletons. The source material was peripheral blood, sampled 28 days after the second AZD1222 dose. Every receptor here comes from an adult who received the AZD1222 COVID-19 vaccine.

V usage is TRBV4-1 and J usage is TRBJ2-3, with 7 bases fitting TRBD1. Germline CDR1 and CDR2: MGHRA and YSYEKL. Losses at the gene ends were 2 bases for V and 2 bases for J; bases not matched to a gene: 7. The CDR3 is 16 amino acids. CDR3 protein: CASSQTGQLNTDTQYF. Here the CDR3 DNA reads TGCGCCAGCAGCCAAACGGGACAGCTTAACACAGATACGCAGTATTTT.

The rearrangement uses TRBV19 and TRBJ1-2; maybe TRBD1 (5 bases). There are 14 residues in the CDR3. The germline V gene encodes CDR1 LNHDA and CDR2 SQIVND (reference sequence). V gave up 8 bases and J gave up 8 bases, with 21 bases separating them. The CDR3 coding sequence is TGTGCCAGTCACACCGAATGGGGACCTCAGGGCTACACCTTC. It specifies CASHTEWGPQGYTF.

This chain joins TRBV3-1 (or the pseudogene TRBV3-2) and TRBJ2-3; a weak D match, TRBD2 (7 bases). Germline CDR1 reads LGHDT; CDR2 reads YNNKEL (reference sequence). This CDR3 region has 14 residues. V gave up 7 bases and J gave up 5 bases, with 16 bases separating them. In DNA, the CDR3 is TGTGCCAGCAAACACAGGGAGGGAAAAGATACGCAGTATTTT. Protein product: CASKHREGKDTQYF.

The V gene is TRBV18, the J gene TRBJ1-3; TRBD1 agrees at 7 bases. CDR3 size: 14 residues. V dropped 3 bases and J dropped 4; count of bases not matched to a gene: 3. In germline, CDR1 is KGHSH, CDR2 LQKENI. The chain's CDR3 is CASSPGTDGNTIYF. The CDR3 bases are TGTGCCAGCTCACCCGGGACAGACGGAAACACCATATATTTT. Based on the CDR3 plus reference TRBV18 and TRBJ1-3, the full variable domain is NAGVMQNPRHLVRRRGQEARLRCSPMKGHSHVYWYRQLPEEGLKFMVYLQKENIIDESGMPKERFSAEFPKEGPSILRIQQVVRGDSAAYFCASSPGTDGNTIYFGEGSWLTVV.

V is TRBV7-8 and J is TRBJ1-3; TRBD1 matches at 7 bases. V shed 5 bases and J 4 bases; nucleotides not matched to a gene: 5. CDR1 and CDR2 from the germline V gene are SGHVS and FQNEAQ. The CDR3 extends over 14 amino acids. CDR3 bases: TGTGCCAGCAGCGAGACAGGGAACGGAAACACCATATATTTT. The encoded protein is CASSETGNGNTIYF.